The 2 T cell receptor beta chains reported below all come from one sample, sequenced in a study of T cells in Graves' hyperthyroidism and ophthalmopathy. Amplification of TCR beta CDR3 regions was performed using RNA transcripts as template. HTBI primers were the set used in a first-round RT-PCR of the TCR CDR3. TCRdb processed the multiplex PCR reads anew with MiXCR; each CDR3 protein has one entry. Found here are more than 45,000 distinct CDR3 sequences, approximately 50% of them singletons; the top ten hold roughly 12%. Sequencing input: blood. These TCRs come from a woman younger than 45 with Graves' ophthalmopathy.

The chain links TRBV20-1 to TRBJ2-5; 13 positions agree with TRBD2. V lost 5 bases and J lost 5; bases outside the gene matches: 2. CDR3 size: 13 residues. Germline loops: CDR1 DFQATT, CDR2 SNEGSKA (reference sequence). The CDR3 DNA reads TGCAGTGCTGGGACTAGCGGGACTGAGACCCAGTACTTC. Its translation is CSAGTSGTETQYF.

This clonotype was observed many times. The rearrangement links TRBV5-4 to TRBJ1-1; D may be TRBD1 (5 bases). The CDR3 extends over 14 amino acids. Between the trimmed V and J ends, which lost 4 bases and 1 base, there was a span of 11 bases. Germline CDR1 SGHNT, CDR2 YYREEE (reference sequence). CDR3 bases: TGTGCCAGCAGCAACCGGGGGGGGAACACTGAAGCTTTCTTT. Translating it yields CASSNRGGNTEAFF.